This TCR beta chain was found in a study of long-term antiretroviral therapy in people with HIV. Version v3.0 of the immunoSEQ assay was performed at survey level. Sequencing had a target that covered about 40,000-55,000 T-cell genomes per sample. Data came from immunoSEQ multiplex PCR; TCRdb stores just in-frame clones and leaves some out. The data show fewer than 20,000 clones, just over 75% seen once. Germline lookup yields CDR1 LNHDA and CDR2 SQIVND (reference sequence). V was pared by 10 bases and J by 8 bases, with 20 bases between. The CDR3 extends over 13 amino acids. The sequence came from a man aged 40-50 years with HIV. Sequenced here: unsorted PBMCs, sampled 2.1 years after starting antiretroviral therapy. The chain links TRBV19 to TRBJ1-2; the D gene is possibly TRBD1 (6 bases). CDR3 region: CAIGNRDLEGYTF. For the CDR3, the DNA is TGTGCCATAGGGAACAGGGACCTGGAAGGCTACACCTTC. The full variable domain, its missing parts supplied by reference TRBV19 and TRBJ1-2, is DGGITQSPKYLFRKEGQNVTLSCEQNLNHDAMYWYRQDPGQGLRLIYYSQIVNDFQKGDIAEGYSVSREKKESFPLTVTSAQKNPTAFYLCAIGNRDLEGYTFGSGTRLTVV.